Shown below are 25 T cell receptor beta chains from a single sample sequenced in a study of T cells in Graves' hyperthyroidism and ophthalmopathy. Amplification of TCR beta CDR3 regions used RNA as the template. When the TCR CDR3 underwent first-round RT-PCR, the HTBI primer set was used. TCRdb reprocessed the multiplex PCR reads via MiXCR and lists one record per CDR3 protein. The table records about 640,000 distinct CDR3 sequences, around 20% of them present only once. Sequencing input: blood. The source is a man aged 25-45 years with Graves' ophthalmopathy.

This clonotype was found a few times. Written as DNA, the CDR3 is TGTGCCAGCAGCGCAACACCCCAGTCGTGGCTCACAGATACGCAGTATTTT. Amino acid sequence: CASSATPQSWLTDTQYF. The chain links TRBV7-2 to TRBJ2-3; D is unresolved. Trimming cost V 5 bases and J 2 bases, with 20 bases left between them. CDR1 and CDR2 (germline): SGHTA, FQGNSA. The CDR3 is 17 residues long.

The rearrangement joins TRBV28 to TRBJ2-3, with 12 bases aligning to TRBD2. Germline V CDR1 and CDR2: MDHEN, SYDVKM. The junction had 6 bases not matched to a gene; V was cut back by 5 bases and J by 0 bases. The CDR3 totals 17 residues. In nucleotides, the CDR3 is TGTGCCAGCAGTACACCGGGACTAGCGGGTAGCACAGATACGCAGTATTTT. As protein: CASSTPGLAGSTDTQYF.

This chain links TRBV18 with TRBJ1-2, with 11 positions matching TRBD1. CDR1 is KGHSH, CDR2 LQKENI, per germline. The CDR3 sequence is 15 residues long. After removal of 4 bases from V and 5 bases from J, the junction contained 6 bases not matched to a gene. The CDR3 sequence is CASSLGQGAPYGYTF. CDR3 nucleotide sequence: TGTGCCAGCTCACTCGGACAGGGGGCTCCGTATGGCTACACCTTC. Variable domain in full (rest from reference TRBV18 and TRBJ1-2): NAGVMQNPRHLVRRRGQEARLRCSPMKGHSHVYWYRQLPEEGLKFMVYLQKENIIDESGMPKERFSAEFPKEGPSILRIQQVVRGDSAAYFCASSLGQGAPYGYTFGSGTRLTVV.

This clonotype is a singleton in its sample. A much larger clone lies a single base off, so this may be a read error. This chain uses TRBV3-1 with TRBJ1-5; D unclear. V shed 0 bases and J shed 3 bases, with 9 bases lying between them. Germline loops: CDR1 LGHDT, CDR2 YNNKEL (reference sequence). The CDR3 is 15 amino acids. The CDR3 DNA follows: TGTGCCAGCAGCCAAGATCCCAGTTCCAATCAGCCCCAGCATTTT. Its translation: CASSQDPSSNQPQHF.

This chain joins TRBV19 and TRBJ1-1; tentatively, D is TRBD1 (6 bases). Trimming left V 1 base short and J 4 bases short, with 7 bases between. Germline CDR1 reads LNHDA; CDR2 reads SQIVND (reference sequence). The CDR3 spans 13 residues. The CDR3 sequence: CASSIAGATEAFF. CDR3 coding DNA: TGTGCCAGTAGTATAGCAGGGGCCACTGAAGCTTTCTTT.

This clonotype was detected only a few times. The chain is built from TRBV27 and TRBJ2-5; D gene uncertain. In germline, CDR1 is MNHEY, CDR2 SMNVEV (reference sequence). V gave up 8 bases and J gave up 12 bases, with 16 bases separating them. This CDR3 contains 11 residues. CDR3 in amino acids: CASSDGPWEYF. The CDR3 DNA sequence: TGTGCCAGCTCCGACGGCCCTTGGGAGTACTTC.

The gene calls are TRBV19 and TRBJ2-1, with 9 bases that match TRBD1. The V gene's germline CDR1 is LNHDA and CDR2 SQIVND (reference sequence). The J segment lost 7 bases and the V segment lost 6 bases, leaving 19 bases of the junction unmatched. The CDR3 has 18 residues. In DNA, the CDR3 is TGTGCCAGTAGCCCGGGACAGGGTGGGGGGCGCGTAGGGAATGAGCAGTTCTTC. It translates to CASSPGQGGGRVGNEQFF.

This clonotype was counted many times. This rearrangement joins TRBV5-8 to TRBJ2-7; D remains ambiguous. V was shortened by 3 bases and J by 6 bases, with 7 bases between the two germline ends. Germline V gives CDR1 SGHTS, CDR2 YDEGEE. The CDR3 runs to 11 residues. The CDR3 region is CASSSGPEQYF. The CDR3 DNA reads as TGTGCCAGCAGCTCCGGCCCCGAGCAGTACTTC.

This clonotype has only a few counts. This chain connects TRBV6-5 to TRBJ2-7; D might be TRBD2 (6 bases). The V end lost 2 bases, the J end lost 3 bases, and 11 bases lay between the germline ends. The CDR3 is 14 amino acids. Germline lookup yields CDR1 MNHEY and CDR2 SVGAGI. Here the CDR3 DNA reads TGTGCCAGCAGTTACGCGGGACGCCACTACGAGCAGTACTTC. It encodes CASSYAGRHYEQYF.

This clonotype was seen a handful of times. V gene TRBV11-2 combines with J gene TRBJ1-2, with 11 bases matching TRBD1. Germline V gene data show CDR1 as SGHAT and CDR2 as FQNNGV. CDR3 length: 15 amino acids. The V gene end was trimmed by 5 bases and the J gene end by 7 bases; junction bases not matched to a gene: 9. The CDR3 spells CASSPKGQGGGGYTF. CDR3 DNA sequence: TGTGCCAGCAGCCCCAAGGGACAGGGGGGAGGTGGCTACACCTTC.

This chain uses TRBV6-1 with TRBJ2-3; D assignment may be TRBD1 or TRBD2 (5 bases each). This CDR3 contains 15 residues. In germline, CDR1 is MNHNS, CDR2 SASEGT. V lost 6 bases to trimming and J lost 1 base, with 14 bases between them. The CDR3 protein is CASSARGDGTDTQYF. For the CDR3, the DNA is TGTGCCAGCAGCGCGAGGGGAGATGGCACAGATACGCAGTATTTT.

Remarks on this clonotype: This could be a read error, since a much larger clone is one nucleotide away. The chain couples TRBV7-9 to TRBJ2-7, with 7 bases aligning to TRBD2. CDR3 length: 15 amino acids. Germline trimming cut 1 base from V and 2 bases from J; bases unmatched to any gene: 5. Germline V gives CDR1 SEHNR, CDR2 FQNEAQ (reference sequence). The chain's CDR3 is CASSLVASGPYEQYF. As DNA, the CDR3 is TGTGCCAGCAGCTTAGTGGCTAGCGGACCCTACGAGCAGTACTTC.

Many counts were recorded for this clonotype. The gene calls are TRBV30 and TRBJ2-3; 7 bases agree with TRBD1. CDR1 GTSNPN and CDR2 SVGIG come from the germline V gene (reference sequence). With 0 bases clipped from V and 1 base from J, the junction kept 4 bases outside the gene matches. The CDR3 is made up of 15 amino acids. CDR3 sequence reads: CAWSVKGAGTDTQYF. CDR3 DNA sequence: TGTGCCTGGAGTGTTAAGGGGGCCGGCACAGATACGCAGTATTTT.

V is TRBV6-1 and J is TRBJ1-6; 7 nucleotides line up with TRBD1. CDR3 length: 16 residues. Per the germline V gene, CDR1 is MNHNS and CDR2 is SASEGT. Trimming at V came to 0 bases and at J to 8 bases, leaving 7 bases not matched to a gene. The CDR3 region has the DNA TGTGCCAGCAGTGAAGCAGGGCCGACAGGGTATTCACCCCTCCACTTT. Translating gives CASSEAGPTGYSPLHF.

This clonotype was recorded many times. The V call is TRBV28, the J call TRBJ1-1; no firm D call. CDR1 is MDHEN, CDR2 SYDVKM, per germline. The CDR3 has 12 amino acids. Trimming took 5 bases from V and 10 from J, leaving 14 bases between them. This CDR3 reads CASSPSRLVAFF. Here the CDR3 DNA reads TGTGCCAGCAGTCCCTCTCGGTTAGTAGCTTTCTTT.

The rearrangement joins TRBV6-1 to TRBJ2-5, with 10 bases that match TRBD1. The CDR3 runs 14 residues. Germline CDR1 and CDR2: MNHNS and SASEGT. V shed 7 bases, J shed 3 bases, and the junction held 5 bases outside the gene matches. The CDR3 region is CASTPTGGEETQYF. DNA for the CDR3: TGTGCCAGCACCCCGACAGGGGGCGAAGAGACCCAGTACTTC.

This chain uses TRBV24-1 with TRBJ2-3, with 15 bases fitting TRBD2. This CDR3 contains 20 residues. Germline V gene data show CDR1 as KGHDR and CDR2 as SFDVKD. Germline trimming cut 7 bases from V and 0 bases from J; bases unmatched to any gene: 13. The CDR3 here is CATSFPGLAGGVTSTDTQYF. In nucleotides, the CDR3 is TGTGCCACCAGCTTCCCGGGACTAGCGGGAGGAGTAACTAGCACAGATACGCAGTATTTT.

This clonotype occurred many times. This chain links TRBV7-8 with TRBJ2-7, with a tentative D call TRBD1 (5 bases). The CDR3 is 13 residues long. V was shortened by 2 bases and J by 2 bases, with 7 bases between the two germline ends. Germline CDR1 and CDR2: SGHVS and FQNEAQ. CDR3 sequence reads: CASSLNRPYEQYF. The CDR3 DNA reads TGTGCCAGCAGCTTAAACAGGCCCTACGAGCAGTACTTC.

This clonotype was seen only a few times. This sequence joins TRBV7-2 and TRBJ2-1; 9 positions agree with TRBD2. There are 15 residues in the CDR3. Germline loops: CDR1 SGHTA, CDR2 FQGNSA. The trim removed 6 bases at V and 4 bases at J, leaving 7 bases unmatched. The CDR3 DNA reads TGTGCCAGCAGGGAAGCGGGAGGCCCTTACAATGAGCAGTTCTTC. Protein: CASREAGGPYNEQFF.

In this sample, this clonotype turned up a few times. The chain employs TRBV7-9 and TRBJ2-5; 9 bases fit TRBD1. The V gene end was trimmed by 5 bases and the J gene end by 2 bases; junction bases not matched to a gene: 6. Germline V gives CDR1 SEHNR, CDR2 FQNEAQ (reference sequence). There are 15 residues in the CDR3. CDR3 bases: TGTGCCAGCAGCCTGCCGGGACAGGGACAAGAGACCCAGTACTTC. Translating it yields CASSLPGQGQETQYF.

This clonotype was counted only a few times. The chain is built from TRBV6-1 and TRBJ2-1; tentative D call: TRBD2 (6 bases). V was clipped by 2 bases and J by 5 bases, with 19 bases between them. Germline CDR1 MNHNS, CDR2 SASEGT. This CDR3 is 17 amino acids long. In nucleotides, the CDR3 is TGTGCCAGCAGTGAATATGGACTAAACCCTTCTAACAATGAGCAGTTCTTC. Encoded protein: CASSEYGLNPSNNEQFF.

This clonotype was counted between two and nine times. J is TRBJ1-4 and V is TRBV15, with D unresolved. The CDR3 consists of 15 residues. The germline V and J ends were trimmed by 0 bases and 3 bases, with 8 bases remaining between them. Germline V CDR1 and CDR2: LNHNV, YYDKDF (reference sequence). The CDR3 DNA reads as TGTGCCACCAGCAGAGATCGCGTTGCTAATGAAAAACTGTTTTTT. Protein: CATSRDRVANEKLFF.

The chain has TRBV20-1 and TRBJ1-5; 9 bases line up with TRBD1. V shed 3 bases, J shed 1 base, and the junction held 4 bases outside the gene matches. This CDR3 is built from 15 residues. CDR1 is DFQATT and CDR2 is SNEGSKA in the germline V gene (reference sequence). Here the CDR3 reads CSARTGGSSNQPQHF. As DNA, the CDR3 is TGCAGTGCTAGGACAGGGGGTTCAAGCAATCAGCCCCAGCATTTT.

The chain has TRBV20-1 and TRBJ1-1; no clear D. The CDR3 consists of 13 residues. Trimming removed 3 bases at V and 0 bases at J, with 8 bases between. Germline CDR1 DFQATT, CDR2 SNEGSKA (reference sequence). The CDR3 is CSASNNLNTEAFF. The DNA for the CDR3 is TGCAGTGCTAGTAACAATTTGAACACTGAAGCTTTCTTT.

This clonotype was seen repeatedly, ten times or more. The rearrangement joins TRBV3-1 to TRBJ2-7, with a possible D match to TRBD2 (6 bases). From germline, CDR1 is LGHDT and CDR2 YNNKEL (reference sequence). Between the trimmed V and J ends, which lost 4 bases and 7 bases, there was a span of 11 bases. This CDR3 region has 12 residues. CDR3: CASSPPGREQYF. The CDR3 bases are TGTGCCAGCAGCCCACCAGGGAGGGAGCAGTACTTC.